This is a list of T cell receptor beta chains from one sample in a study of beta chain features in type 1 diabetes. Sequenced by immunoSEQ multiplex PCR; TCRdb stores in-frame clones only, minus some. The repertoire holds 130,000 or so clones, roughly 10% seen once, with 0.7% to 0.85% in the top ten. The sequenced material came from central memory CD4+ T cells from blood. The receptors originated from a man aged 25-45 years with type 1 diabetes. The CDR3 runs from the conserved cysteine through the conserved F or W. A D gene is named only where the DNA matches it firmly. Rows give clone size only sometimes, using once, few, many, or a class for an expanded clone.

TGTGCCAGCAGTTACTCGGCGGGGGAAGGGGACTATGGCTACACCTTC,CASSYSAGEGDYGYTF,NA,TRBV6-5,TRBJ1-2,NA
TGCAGCCATTCCCCGGGACTAGCGGGGGAGCAGTTCTTC,CSHSPGLAGEQFF,NA,TRBV29-1,TRBJ2-1,TRBD2
TGTGCCAGCAGCTCCGCTCGGGGGGGCCGGGGCTACACCTTC,CASSSARGGRGYTF,NA,TRBV7-2,TRBJ1-2,NA
TGTGCCAGCAGGTCTTCTAGCGGGGGGGCAGAGACCCAGTACTTC,CASRSSSGGAETQYF,few,TRBV7-2,TRBJ2-5,TRBD2
TGCGCCAGCAGCTTGGGAGGGACTACCAATGAGCAGTTCTTC,CASSLGGTTNEQFF,few,TRBV5-1,TRBJ2-1,TRBD2
TGTGCCATCAAAGGAGGTGACACCGGGGAGCTGTTTTTT,CAIKGGDTGELFF,few,TRBV10-3,TRBJ2-2,NA
TGTGCCAGCAGTTTAAGGCGGGGGGGTTCTAGCCTCTACGAGCAGTACTTC,CASSLRRGGSSLYEQYF,many,TRBV27,TRBJ2-7,TRBD2
TGTGCCAGCAGCCCTAGGAGTTCCGGGGAGACCCAGTACTTC,CASSPRSSGETQYF,few,TRBV7-9,TRBJ2-5,NA
TGTGCCAGCTCACCAGGGGAGGAAACTGAAGCTTTCTTT,CASSPGEETEAFF,NA,TRBV18,TRBJ1-1,NA
TGCAGTGCCTGGCTCACAGATACGCAGTATTTT,CSAWLTDTQYF,few,TRBV20-1,TRBJ2-3,NA
TGTGCCAGCAGTTACAGGGAGAGGAGTGAGCAGTTCTTC,CASSYRERSEQFF,few,TRBV11-3,TRBJ2-1,NA
TGCGCCAGCAGCCCTCAGGGGACGGACTTTCAGCAGTACTTC,CASSPQGTDFQQYF,few,TRBV4-3,TRBJ2-7,NA
TGTGCCAGCAGCCGCGGACAGGTTTACTATGGCTACACCTTC,CASSRGQVYYGYTF,NA,TRBV7-2,TRBJ1-2,TRBD1
TGCGCCAGCAGCCAAGGCAGGACAGGGGTCCCCACCGGGGAGCTGTTTTTT,CASSQGRTGVPTGELFF,NA,TRBV4-1,TRBJ2-2,TRBD1
TGTGCCAGCAGCGCCAGGGGGCAGGGCCGTGAAGCTTTCTTT,CASSARGQGREAFF,few,TRBV6-5,TRBJ1-1,TRBD1
TGTGCCAGCACTGACCGGGGTCAGCACCAAGAGACCCAGTACTTC,CASTDRGQHQETQYF,few,TRBV2,TRBJ2-5,NA
TGTGCCAGCAGCTCCCGGGAGCCAAACATTCAGTACTTC,CASSSREPNIQYF,few,TRBV7-2,TRBJ2-4,NA
TGTGCCAGCAGTTACCCAGGCAACTATGGCTACACCTTC,CASSYPGNYGYTF,NA,TRBV6-5,TRBJ1-2,NA
TGTGCAAGTCGCGGAGACAGGGGGCAGACTGAAGCTTTCTTT,CASRGDRGQTEAFF,NA,TRBV12-2,TRBJ1-1,NA
TGTGCCAGCAGCCTAGGGGGTTCTAATTCACCCCTCCACTTT,CASSLGGSNSPLHF,NA,TRBV7-3,TRBJ1-6,NA
TGCAGCGCCTTAAAGACAGGGACAGATACGCAGTATTTT,CSALKTGTDTQYF,few,TRBV29-1,TRBJ2-3,TRBD1
TGTGCCAGCACCCCCTGGACAGGGAACACCGGGGAGCTGTTTTTT,CASTPWTGNTGELFF,NA,TRBV7-9,TRBJ2-2,TRBD1
TGTGCCAGCTCACCACCCGCAGGAACAACCGGCTACACCTTC,CASSPPAGTTGYTF,few,TRBV18,TRBJ1-2,NA
TGTGCCAGCAGTCTATACTCGGGGACTTACAATGAGCAGTTCTTC,CASSLYSGTYNEQFF,NA,TRBV5-6,TRBJ2-1,NA
TGTGCCAGCAAGAGGGACATGAACACTGAAGCTTTCTTT,CASKRDMNTEAFF,few,TRBV2,TRBJ1-1,NA
TGTGCCAGCAGCGGTTCGGGACTCCGGCACGAGCAGTACTTC,CASSGSGLRHEQYF,NA,TRBV5-4,TRBJ2-7,NA
TGTGCCAGCAGCTTGGATCCAGCGGGGACCAATGAGCAGTTCTTC,CASSLDPAGTNEQFF,NA,TRBV5-4,TRBJ2-1,TRBD2
TGTGCCAGCAGCTTAGGTCTGGGACAGGGGGCCGTGAACATTCAGTACTTC,CASSLGLGQGAVNIQYF,NA,TRBV7-2,TRBJ2-4,TRBD1
TGTGCCAGCAGAGCGAACCATAAAGCCTACACAGATACGCAGTATTTT,CASRANHKAYTDTQYF,few,TRBV28,TRBJ2-3,NA
TGTGCCAGCAGCTTAATCGGACAGGGGGCGGAAAATGAGCAGTTCTTC,CASSLIGQGAENEQFF,NA,TRBV7-9,TRBJ2-1,TRBD1
TGTGCCAGCTCACCAGCAGATACGTCGGGTGGTGAGACCCAGTACTTC,CASSPADTSGGETQYF,few,TRBV18,TRBJ2-5,NA
TGTGCCAGCAGTGGGTCGGCGGGGGGGCGTACAGATACGCAGTATTTT,CASSGSAGGRTDTQYF,few,TRBV6-4,TRBJ2-3,TRBD2
TGCGCCAGCAGCTTGGCCGACGGGACAGGGAACACCGGGGAGCTGTTTTTT,CASSLADGTGNTGELFF,NA,TRBV5-1,TRBJ2-2,TRBD1
TGTGCCAGCGGAGGCCTTGCAACTAATGAAAAACTGTTTTTT,CASGGLATNEKLFF,few,TRBV5-6,TRBJ1-4,NA
TGTGCCAGCAGCTTATCAGCGGTTGGTAATACGCAGTATTTT,CASSLSAVGNTQYF,few,TRBV7-2,TRBJ2-3,NA
TGTGCCAGCAGCCTTAGGAGACTCCTGGGTTTGGATGAGCAGTTCTTC,CASSLRRLLGLDEQFF,NA,TRBV7-8,TRBJ2-1,NA
TGTGCCGGCGGGACTAGCATGTACGAGCAGTACTTC,CAGGTSMYEQYF,NA,TRBV2,TRBJ2-7,TRBD2
TGTGCCAGCAGCTCTGACAATGAGCAGTTCTTC,CASSSDNEQFF,NA,TRBV28,TRBJ2-1,NA
TGTGCCAGCTCTCCGGGAAAAGCTAACTATGGCTACACCTTC,CASSPGKANYGYTF,NA,TRBV18,TRBJ1-2,NA
TGCGCCAGCAGCTTGGAGGGACAGGGTCTGGCACCCCTCCACTTT,CASSLEGQGLAPLHF,few,TRBV5-1,TRBJ1-6,TRBD1
TGTGCCAGTAGTATAGCCTCGGGACTAGAAGAGACCCAGTACTTC,CASSIASGLEETQYF,few,TRBV19,TRBJ2-5,TRBD2
TGTGCCAGCAGCTCACAGGTGAACACTGAAGCTTTCTTT,CASSSQVNTEAFF,NA,TRBV7-2,TRBJ1-1,NA
TGCAGCGTTGCTTCTGGCGAAAAACTGTTTTTT,CSVASGEKLFF,few,TRBV29-1,TRBJ1-4,NA
TGTGCCAGCAGCCCTCCTGGGACAGGGATTTACGAGCAGTACTTC,CASSPPGTGIYEQYF,NA,TRBV28,TRBJ2-7,TRBD1
TGTGCCAGCAGCCAAGAGCGGGGGAACACTGAAGCTTTCTTT,CASSQERGNTEAFF,few,TRBV4-2,TRBJ1-1,NA
TGTGCCAGCAAGGGGGATAGCAATCAGCCCCAGCATTTT,CASKGDSNQPQHF,NA,TRBV2,TRBJ1-5,NA
TGTGCCATCAGTGATGTAACTAGCGGGGCCTACAATGAGCAGTTCTTC,CAISDVTSGAYNEQFF,NA,TRBV10-3,TRBJ2-1,TRBD2